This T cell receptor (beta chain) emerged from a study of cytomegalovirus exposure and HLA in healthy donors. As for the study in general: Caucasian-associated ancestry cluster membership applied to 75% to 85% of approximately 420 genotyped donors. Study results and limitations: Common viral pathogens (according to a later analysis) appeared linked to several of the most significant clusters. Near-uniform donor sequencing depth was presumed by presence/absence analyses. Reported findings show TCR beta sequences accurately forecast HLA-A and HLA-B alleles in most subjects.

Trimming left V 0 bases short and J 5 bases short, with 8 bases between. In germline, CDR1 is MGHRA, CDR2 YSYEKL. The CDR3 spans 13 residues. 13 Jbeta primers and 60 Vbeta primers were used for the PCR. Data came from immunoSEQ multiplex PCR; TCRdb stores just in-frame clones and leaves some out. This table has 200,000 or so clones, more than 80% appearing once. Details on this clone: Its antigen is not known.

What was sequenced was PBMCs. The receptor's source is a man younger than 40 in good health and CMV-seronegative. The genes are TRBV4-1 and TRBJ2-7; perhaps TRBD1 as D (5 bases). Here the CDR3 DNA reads TGCGCCAGCAGCCAAGAGTTGACAGACGAGCAGTACTTC. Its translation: CASSQELTDEQYF.